The entry below describes one TCR beta chain. This entry belongs to a study of T cell responses to AZD1222 COVID-19 vaccine. Here immunoSEQ multiplex PCR was the method, and the copy in TCRdb shows in-frame clones only, minus some. The sample contains 100,000 to 150,000 clones, roughly 91% of which appear only once. Germline V gene data show CDR1 as MNHEY and CDR2 as SMNVEV (reference sequence). V lost 3 bases and J 3 bases, leaving 9 bases between the germline ends. The CDR3 extends over 13 amino acids. This clonotype originated in an adult in good health. The material was peripheral blood, obtained on day 0 of MenACWY control vaccination. The rearrangement links TRBV27 to TRBJ2-7, with a tentative D call TRBD1 (6 bases). The CDR3 reads CASSLAQGYEQYF. The CDR3 coding sequence is TGTGCCAGCAGTTTGGCACAGGGCTACGAGCAGTACTTC.